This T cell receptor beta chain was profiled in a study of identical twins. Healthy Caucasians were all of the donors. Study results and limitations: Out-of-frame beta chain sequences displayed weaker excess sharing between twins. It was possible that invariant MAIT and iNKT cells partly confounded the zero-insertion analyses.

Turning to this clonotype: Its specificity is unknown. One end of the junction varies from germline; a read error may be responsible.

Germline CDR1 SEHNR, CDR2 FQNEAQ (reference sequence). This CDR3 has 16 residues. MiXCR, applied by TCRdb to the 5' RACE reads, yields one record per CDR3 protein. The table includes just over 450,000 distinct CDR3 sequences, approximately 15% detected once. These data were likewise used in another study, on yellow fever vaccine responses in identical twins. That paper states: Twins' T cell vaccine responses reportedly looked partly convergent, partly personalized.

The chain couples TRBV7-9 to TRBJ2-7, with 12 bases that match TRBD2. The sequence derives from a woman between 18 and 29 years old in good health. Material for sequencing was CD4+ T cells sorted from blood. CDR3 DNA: TGTGCCATCAGCAAGCGACTAGCGGGAGTCTCCTACGAGCAGTACTTC. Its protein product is CAISKRLAGVSYEQYF.